Listed here are 5 T cell receptor beta chains from one sample, sequenced in a study of blood T cell repertoires in COVID-19 (dated by TCRdb to 2018 to 2021). The library was produced with the immunoSEQ multiplex PCR assay. The source is immuneACCESS, and TCRdb retained only in-frame sequences with V and J called. Part of the clones is not carried over; for the studies checked, unresolved V genes explain less than half of this, and the remainder is unexplained. In this sample the table shows roughly 250,000 clones, 81% of which occur a single time. Just under 3% of the sample lies in the top ten. Sequences were obtained from peripheral blood. The receptors stem from a woman in her sixties with active or convalescent COVID-19.

The V gene is TRBV5-1, the J gene TRBJ1-5, with D maybe TRBD1 (5 bases). Trimming stripped 4 bases from V and 0 bases from J, with 26 bases between. The germline CDR1 and CDR2 sequences are SGHRS and YFSETQ. The CDR3 has 20 residues. CDR3 amino acids: CASSKDPSSGGAASNQPQHF. DNA for the CDR3: TGCGCCAGCAGCAAGGACCCTTCATCAGGTGGGGCCGCTAGCAATCAGCCCCAGCATTTT.

The V gene is TRBV6-5, the J gene TRBJ1-6; no clear D gene. The germline V gene has CDR1 MNHEY and CDR2 SVGAGI. V dropped 6 bases and J dropped 10 bases, with 13 bases sitting between them. The CDR3 loop spans 13 amino acids. CDR3: CASRRGEFSPLHF. CDR3 coding DNA: TGTGCCAGCAGACGCGGGGAGTTCTCACCCCTCCACTTT.

This clone appeared many times. The V call is TRBV18, the J call TRBJ2-7; 10 bases are a match to TRBD1. V lost 3 bases and J lost 1; bases outside the gene matches: 12. Germline loops: CDR1 KGHSH, CDR2 LQKENI. The CDR3 covers 18 residues. CDR3 DNA sequence: TGTGCCAGCTCACCCCTCGCCGGGACAGGGGACAGTTCCTACGAGCAGTACTTC. It encodes CASSPLAGTGDSSYEQYF.

V and J are TRBV19 and TRBJ1-1, with 8 bases matching TRBD1. With V trimmed by 6 bases and J by 0 bases, 9 bases remained unmatched. Germline V gene lookup returns CDR1 LNHDA and CDR2 SQIVND (reference sequence). This CDR3 contains 16 residues. The CDR3 DNA reads as TGTGCCAGTAGGCCTGGGGACAGGCGATTGAACACTGAAGCTTTCTTT. Encoded protein: CASRPGDRRLNTEAFF.

A remark on this clone: The junction does not match germline at one end; this may be a read error. The CDR3 region has the DNA TGTGCCAGCAGCTTGACTAGCGGGGGGGTAACGCCGTATTTT. Its protein product is CASSLTSGGVTPYF. The V and J genes are TRBV7-2 and TRBJ2-3; 14 bases fit TRBD2. The CDR3 is 14 residues long. In germline, CDR1 is SGHTA, CDR2 FQGNSA. The complete variable domain, with remaining parts taken from reference TRBV7-2 and TRBJ2-3, reads GAGVSQSPSNKVTEKGKDVELRCDPISGHTALYWYRQSLGQGLEFLIYFQGNSAPDKSGLPSDRFSAERTGGSVSTLTIQRTQQEDSAVYLCASSLTSGGVTPYFGPGTRLTVL.